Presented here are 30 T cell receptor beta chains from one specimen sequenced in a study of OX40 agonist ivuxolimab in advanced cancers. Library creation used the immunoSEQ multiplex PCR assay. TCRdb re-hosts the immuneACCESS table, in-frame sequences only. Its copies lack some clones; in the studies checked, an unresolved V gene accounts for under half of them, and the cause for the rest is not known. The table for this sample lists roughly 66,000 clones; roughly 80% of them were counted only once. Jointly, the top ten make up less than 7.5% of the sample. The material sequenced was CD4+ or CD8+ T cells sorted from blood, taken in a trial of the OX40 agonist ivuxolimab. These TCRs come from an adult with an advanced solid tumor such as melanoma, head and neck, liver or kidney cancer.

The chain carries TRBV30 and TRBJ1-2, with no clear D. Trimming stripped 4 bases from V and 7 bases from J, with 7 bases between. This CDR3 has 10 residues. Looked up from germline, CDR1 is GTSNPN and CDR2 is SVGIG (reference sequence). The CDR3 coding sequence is TGTGCCTGGAAAACTGGTGGCTACACCTTC. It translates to CAWKTGGYTF.

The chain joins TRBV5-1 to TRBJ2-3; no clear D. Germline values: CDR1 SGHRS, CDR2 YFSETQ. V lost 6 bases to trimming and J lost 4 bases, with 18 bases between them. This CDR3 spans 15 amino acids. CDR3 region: CASNVGLLLADTQYF. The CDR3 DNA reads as TGCGCCAGCAACGTGGGCCTGTTATTGGCAGATACGCAGTATTTT.

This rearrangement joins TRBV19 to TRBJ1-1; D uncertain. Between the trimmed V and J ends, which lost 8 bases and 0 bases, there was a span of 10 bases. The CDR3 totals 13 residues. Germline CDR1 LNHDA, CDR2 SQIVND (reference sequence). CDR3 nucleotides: TGTGCCAGTCGAGAGATTATGAACACTGAAGCTTTCTTT. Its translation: CASREIMNTEAFF.

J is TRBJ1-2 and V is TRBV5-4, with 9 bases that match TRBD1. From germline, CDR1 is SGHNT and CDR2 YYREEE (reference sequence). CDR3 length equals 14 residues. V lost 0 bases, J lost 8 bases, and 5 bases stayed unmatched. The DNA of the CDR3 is TGTGCCAGCAGCTTGGGGGACAGGGATTCGGGCTACACCTTC. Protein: CASSLGDRDSGYTF.

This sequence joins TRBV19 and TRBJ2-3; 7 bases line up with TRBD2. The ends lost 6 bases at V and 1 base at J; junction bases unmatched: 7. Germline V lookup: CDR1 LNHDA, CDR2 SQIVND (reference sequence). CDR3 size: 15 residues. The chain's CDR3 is CASSPTSSRTDTQYF. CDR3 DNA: TGTGCCAGTAGCCCGACTAGCAGCCGCACAGATACGCAGTATTTT. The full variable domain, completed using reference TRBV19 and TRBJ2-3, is DGGITQSPKYLFRKEGQNVTLSCEQNLNHDAMYWYRQDPGQGLRLIYYSQIVNDFQKGDIAEGYSVSREKKESFPLTVTSAQKNPTAFYLCASSPTSSRTDTQYFGPGTRLTVL.

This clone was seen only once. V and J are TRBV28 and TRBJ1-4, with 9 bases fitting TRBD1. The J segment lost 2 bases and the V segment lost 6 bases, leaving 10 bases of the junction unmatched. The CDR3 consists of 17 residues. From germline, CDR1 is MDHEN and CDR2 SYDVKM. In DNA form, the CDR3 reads TGTGCCAGCAGGTTGGGACAGGGAGGGGTGACTAATGAAAAACTGTTTTTT. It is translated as CASRLGQGGVTNEKLFF.

CDR3 bases: TGTGCCAGCGCTAGGACTAGCGGGTCCTACAATGAGCAGTTCTTC. It is translated as CASARTSGSYNEQFF. V and J are TRBV9 and TRBJ2-1, with 11 bases that match TRBD2. Looked up from germline, CDR1 is SGDLS and CDR2 is YYNGEE. J was trimmed by 1 base and V by 7 bases; bases with no gene match: 4. CDR3 size: 15 residues.

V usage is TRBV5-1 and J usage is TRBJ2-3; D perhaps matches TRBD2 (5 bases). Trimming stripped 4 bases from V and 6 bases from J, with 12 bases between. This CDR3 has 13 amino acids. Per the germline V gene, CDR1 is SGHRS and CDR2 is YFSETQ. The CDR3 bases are TGCGCCAGCAGCCCCGGTCGGAGGGATACGCAGTATTTT. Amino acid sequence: CASSPGRRDTQYF.

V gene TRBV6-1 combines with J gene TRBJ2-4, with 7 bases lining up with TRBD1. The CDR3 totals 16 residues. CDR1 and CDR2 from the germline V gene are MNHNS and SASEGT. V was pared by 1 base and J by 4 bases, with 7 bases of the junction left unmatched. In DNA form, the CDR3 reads TGTGCCAGCAGTGAAGTGGACCTGGGACAGAAAAACATTCAGTACTTC. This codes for CASSEVDLGQKNIQYF.

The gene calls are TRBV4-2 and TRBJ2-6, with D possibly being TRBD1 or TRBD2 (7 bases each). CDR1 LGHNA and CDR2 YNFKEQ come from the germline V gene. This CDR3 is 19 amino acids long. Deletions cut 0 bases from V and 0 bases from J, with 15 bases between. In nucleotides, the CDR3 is TGTGCCAGCAGCCAAGATCACGTCAGGGGGGGCTCTGGGGCCAACGTCCTGACTTTC. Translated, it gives CASSQDHVRGGSGANVLTF.

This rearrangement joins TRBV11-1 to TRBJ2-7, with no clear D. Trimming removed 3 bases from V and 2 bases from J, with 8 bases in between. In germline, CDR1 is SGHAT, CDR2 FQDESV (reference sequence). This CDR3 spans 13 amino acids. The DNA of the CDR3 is TGTGCCAGCAGCTTGGGCCGGACCTACGAGCAGTACTTC. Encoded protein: CASSLGRTYEQYF.

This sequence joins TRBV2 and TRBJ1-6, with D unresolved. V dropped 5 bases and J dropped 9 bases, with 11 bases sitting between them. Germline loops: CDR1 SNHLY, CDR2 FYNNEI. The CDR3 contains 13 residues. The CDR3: CASSPLQISPLHF. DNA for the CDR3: TGTGCCAGCAGTCCTTTACAGATTTCACCCCTCCACTTT.

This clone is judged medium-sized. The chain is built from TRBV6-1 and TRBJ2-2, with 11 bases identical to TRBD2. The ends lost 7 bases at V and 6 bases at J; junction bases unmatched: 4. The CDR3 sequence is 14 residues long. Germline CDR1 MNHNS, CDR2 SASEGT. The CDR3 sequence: CASMGTSGAGELFF. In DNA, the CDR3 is TGTGCCAGCATGGGGACTAGCGGAGCCGGGGAGCTGTTTTTT.

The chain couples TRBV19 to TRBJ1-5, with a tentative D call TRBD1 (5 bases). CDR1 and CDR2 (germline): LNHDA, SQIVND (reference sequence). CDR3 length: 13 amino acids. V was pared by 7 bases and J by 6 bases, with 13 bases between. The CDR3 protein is CASTSTVGQPQHF. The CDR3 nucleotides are TGTGCCAGTACTTCGACAGTCGGTCAGCCCCAGCATTTT.

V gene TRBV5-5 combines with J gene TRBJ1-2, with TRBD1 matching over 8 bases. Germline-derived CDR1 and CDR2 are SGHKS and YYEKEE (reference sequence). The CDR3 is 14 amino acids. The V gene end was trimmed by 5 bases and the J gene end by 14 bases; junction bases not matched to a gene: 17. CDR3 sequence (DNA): TGTGCCAGCAGAGAGGGACAGGACCTTATGGCTAGAACCTTC. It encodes CASREGQDLMARTF.

The CDR3 spells CASSPTGWGGYTF. CDR3 in DNA: TGCGCCAGCAGCCCCACAGGGTGGGGTGGCTACACCTTC. This rearrangement joins TRBV5-1 to TRBJ1-2; perhaps TRBD1 as D (6 bases). With 4 bases removed from V and 7 bases from J, the gap between germline ends came to 14 bases. The CDR3 sequence is 13 residues long. Per germline, CDR1 SGHRS and CDR2 YFSETQ.

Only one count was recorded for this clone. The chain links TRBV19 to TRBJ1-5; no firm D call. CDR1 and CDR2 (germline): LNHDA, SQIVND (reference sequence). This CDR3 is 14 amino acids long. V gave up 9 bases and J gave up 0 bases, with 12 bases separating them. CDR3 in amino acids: CASRRTASNQPQHF. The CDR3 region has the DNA TGTGCCAGCCGCAGGACGGCTAGCAATCAGCCCCAGCATTTT.

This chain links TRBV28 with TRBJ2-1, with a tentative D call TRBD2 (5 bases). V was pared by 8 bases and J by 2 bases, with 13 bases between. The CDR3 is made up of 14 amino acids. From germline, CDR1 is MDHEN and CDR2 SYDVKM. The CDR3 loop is CASYAGATYNEQFF. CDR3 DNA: TGTGCCAGCTATGCGGGCGCCACCTACAATGAGCAGTTCTTC.

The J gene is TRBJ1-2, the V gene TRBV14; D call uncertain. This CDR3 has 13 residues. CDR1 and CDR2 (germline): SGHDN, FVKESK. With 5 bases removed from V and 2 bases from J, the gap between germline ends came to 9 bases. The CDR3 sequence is CASSKNGNYGYTF. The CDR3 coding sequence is TGTGCCAGCAGCAAGAACGGGAACTATGGCTACACCTTC.

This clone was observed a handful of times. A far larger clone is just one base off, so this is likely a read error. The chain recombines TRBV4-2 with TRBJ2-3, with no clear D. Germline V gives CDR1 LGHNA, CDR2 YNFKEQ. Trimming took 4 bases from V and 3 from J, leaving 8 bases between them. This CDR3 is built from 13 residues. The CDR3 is CASSLTWTDTQYF. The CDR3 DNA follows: TGTGCCAGCAGCCTCACGTGGACAGATACGCAGTATTTT.

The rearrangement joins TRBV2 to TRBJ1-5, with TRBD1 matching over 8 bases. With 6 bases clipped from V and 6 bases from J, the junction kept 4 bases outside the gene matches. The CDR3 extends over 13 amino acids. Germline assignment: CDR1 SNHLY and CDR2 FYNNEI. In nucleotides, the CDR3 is TGTGCCAGCAGCGACAGGGGCTCTCAGCCCCAGCATTTT. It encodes CASSDRGSQPQHF. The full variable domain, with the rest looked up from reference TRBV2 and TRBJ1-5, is EPEVTQTPSHQVTQMGQEVILRCVPISNHLYFYWYRQILGQKVEFLVSFYNNEISEKSEIFDDQFSVERPDGSNFTLKIRSTKLEDSAMYFCASSDRGSQPQHFGDGTRLSIL.

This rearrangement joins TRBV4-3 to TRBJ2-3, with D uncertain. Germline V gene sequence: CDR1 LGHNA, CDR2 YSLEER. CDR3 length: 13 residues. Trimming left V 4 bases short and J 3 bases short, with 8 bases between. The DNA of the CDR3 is TGCGCCAGCAGCCTCACGTGGACAGATACGCAGTATTTT. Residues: CASSLTWTDTQYF.

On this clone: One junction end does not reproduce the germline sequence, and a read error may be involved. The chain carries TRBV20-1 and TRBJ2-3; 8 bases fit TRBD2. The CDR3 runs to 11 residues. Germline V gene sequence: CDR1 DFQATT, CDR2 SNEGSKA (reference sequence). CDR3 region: CSSGGADTQYF. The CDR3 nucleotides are TGTAGCAGCGGGGGTGCAGATACGCAGTATTTT.

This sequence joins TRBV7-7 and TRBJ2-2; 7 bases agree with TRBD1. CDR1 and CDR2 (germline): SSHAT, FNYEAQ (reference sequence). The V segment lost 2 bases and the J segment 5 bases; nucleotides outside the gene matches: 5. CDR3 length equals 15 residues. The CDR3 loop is CASSLLSGGTGELFF. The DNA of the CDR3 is TGTGCCAGCAGCTTATTGTCAGGGGGTACCGGGGAGCTGTTTTTT.

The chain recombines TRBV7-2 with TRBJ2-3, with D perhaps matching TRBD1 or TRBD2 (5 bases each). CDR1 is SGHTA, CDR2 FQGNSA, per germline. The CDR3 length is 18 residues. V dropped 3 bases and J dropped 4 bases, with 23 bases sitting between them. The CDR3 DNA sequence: TGTGCCAGCAGCTTGAGGGGCGGGCGGGTCCTGGTCCCAGATACGCAGTATTTT. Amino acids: CASSLRGGRVLVPDTQYF.

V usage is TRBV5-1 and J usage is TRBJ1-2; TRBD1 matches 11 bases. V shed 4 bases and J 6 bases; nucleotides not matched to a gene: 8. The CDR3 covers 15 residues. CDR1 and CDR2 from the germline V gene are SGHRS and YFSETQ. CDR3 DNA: TGCGCCAGCAGCGTAACCGGGACAGGGGGAGATGGCTACACCTTC. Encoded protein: CASSVTGTGGDGYTF. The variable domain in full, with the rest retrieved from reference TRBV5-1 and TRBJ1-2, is KAGVTQTPRYLIKTRGQQVTLSCSPISGHRSVSWYQQTPGQGLQFLFEYFSETQRNKGNFPGRFSGRQFSNSRSEMNVSTLELGDSALYLCASSVTGTGGDGYTFGSGTRLTVV.

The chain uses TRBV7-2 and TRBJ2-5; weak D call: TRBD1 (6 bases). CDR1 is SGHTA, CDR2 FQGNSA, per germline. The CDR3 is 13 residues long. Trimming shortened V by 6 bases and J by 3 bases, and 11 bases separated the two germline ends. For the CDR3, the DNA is TGTGCCAGCAGGTGGGCAGGGGAAGAGACCCAGTACTTC. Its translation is CASRWAGEETQYF.

The CDR3 loop is CASSVQGAWGYTF. DNA for the CDR3: TGTGCCAGTAGTGTACAGGGGGCCTGGGGCTACACCTTC. The chain carries TRBV19 and TRBJ1-2, with 9 bases that match TRBD1. CDR1 LNHDA and CDR2 SQIVND come from the germline V gene (reference sequence). The CDR3 runs 13 residues. The V segment lost 5 bases and the J segment 8 bases; nucleotides outside the gene matches: 6.

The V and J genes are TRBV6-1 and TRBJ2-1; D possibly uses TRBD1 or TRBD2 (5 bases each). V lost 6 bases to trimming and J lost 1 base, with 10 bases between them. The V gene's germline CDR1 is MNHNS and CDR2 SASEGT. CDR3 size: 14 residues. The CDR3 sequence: CASRGVRSYNEQFF. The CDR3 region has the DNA TGTGCCAGCAGGGGGGTCCGTTCCTACAATGAGCAGTTCTTC.

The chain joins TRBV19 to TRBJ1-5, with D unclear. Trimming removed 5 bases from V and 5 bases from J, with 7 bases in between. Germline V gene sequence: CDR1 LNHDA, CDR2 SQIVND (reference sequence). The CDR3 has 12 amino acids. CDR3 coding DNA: TGTGCCAGTAGTGCGCGGGATCAGCCCCAGCATTTT. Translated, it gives CASSARDQPQHF.